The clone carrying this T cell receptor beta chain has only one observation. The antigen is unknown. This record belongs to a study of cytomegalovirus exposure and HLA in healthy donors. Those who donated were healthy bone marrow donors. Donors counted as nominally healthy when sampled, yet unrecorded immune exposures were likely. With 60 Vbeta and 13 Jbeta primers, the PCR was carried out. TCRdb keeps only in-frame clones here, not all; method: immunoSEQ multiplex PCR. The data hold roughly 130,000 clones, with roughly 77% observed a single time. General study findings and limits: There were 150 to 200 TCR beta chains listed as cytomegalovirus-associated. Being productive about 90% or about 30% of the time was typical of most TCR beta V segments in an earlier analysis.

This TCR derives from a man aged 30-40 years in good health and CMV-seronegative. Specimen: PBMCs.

The CDR3 DNA reads as TGTGCCTGGAGCCGGGACGGGGAGGACATTCAGTACTTC. Translating gives CAWSRDGEDIQYF. V gene TRBV30 combines with J gene TRBJ2-4, with a possible D match to TRBD2 (6 bases). V was clipped by 3 bases and J by 8 bases, with 14 bases between them. This CDR3 has 13 residues. Germline-derived CDR1 and CDR2 are GTSNPN and SVGIG (reference sequence).